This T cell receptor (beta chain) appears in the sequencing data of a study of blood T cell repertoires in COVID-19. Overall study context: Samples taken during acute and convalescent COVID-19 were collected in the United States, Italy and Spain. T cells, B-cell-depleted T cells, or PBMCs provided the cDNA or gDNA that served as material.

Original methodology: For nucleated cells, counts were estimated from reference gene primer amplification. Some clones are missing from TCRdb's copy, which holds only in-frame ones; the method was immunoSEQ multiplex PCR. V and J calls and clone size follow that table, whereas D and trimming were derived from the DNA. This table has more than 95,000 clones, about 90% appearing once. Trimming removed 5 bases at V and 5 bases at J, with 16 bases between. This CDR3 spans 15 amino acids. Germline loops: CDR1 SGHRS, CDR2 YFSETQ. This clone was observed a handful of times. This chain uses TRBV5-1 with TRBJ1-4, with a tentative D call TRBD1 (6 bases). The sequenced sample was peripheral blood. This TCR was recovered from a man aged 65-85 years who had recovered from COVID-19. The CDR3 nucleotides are TGCGCCAGCAGTATCGGGACATCCGGGAATGAAAAACTGTTTTTT. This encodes CASSIGTSGNEKLFF.